This TCR beta chain was sequenced during a study of shared clonotypes between healthy human individuals. Investigators spread the genomic DNA of each subset evenly over several immunoSEQ plates. Original handling: Filtering differed since immunoSEQ provided only junctions, with no quality scores. Clones were read by immunoSEQ multiplex PCR, and TCRdb kept only the in-frame ones, dropping some. That table is the source of V, J and clone size, and D and trimming were worked out from the DNA. Here the sample spans 800,000 or so clones, 95% to 97% being singletons. Findings and limits, study-wide: Naive CD4 clonotypes were shared across several donors at roughly 4.6%.

With regard to this clone: Antigen unknown.

The CDR3 sequence is 16 residues long. CDR1 SEHNR and CDR2 FQNEAQ come from the germline V gene (reference sequence). Trimming removed 4 bases from V and 3 bases from J; junction bases left unmatched: 7. Terminally differentiated effector memory CD45RA+ cells were excluded by CCR7 positive selection of CD45RO-negative cells. Every one of the donors was a Caucasian adult that lived in Nashville, Tennessee. The receptor was derived from a man aged 25 to 45 in good health. What was sequenced was naive CD8+ T cells sorted from blood. This sequence joins TRBV7-9 and TRBJ2-7, with 12 bases matching TRBD1. The CDR3 loop reads CASSSRGQGAGYEQYF. The CDR3 nucleotides read TGTGCCAGCAGCTCCAGGGGACAGGGGGCTGGCTACGAGCAGTACTTC.